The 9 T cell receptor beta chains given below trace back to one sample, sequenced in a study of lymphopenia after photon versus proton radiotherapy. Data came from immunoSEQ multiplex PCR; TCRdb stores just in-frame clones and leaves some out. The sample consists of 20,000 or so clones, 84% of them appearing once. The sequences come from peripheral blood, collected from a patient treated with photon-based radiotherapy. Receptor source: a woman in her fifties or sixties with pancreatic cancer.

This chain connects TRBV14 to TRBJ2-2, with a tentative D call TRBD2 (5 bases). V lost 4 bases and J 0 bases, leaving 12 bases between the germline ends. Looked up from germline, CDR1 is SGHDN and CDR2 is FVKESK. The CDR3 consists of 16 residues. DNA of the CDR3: TGTGCCAGCAGCCTCGGACTGACCCCGAACACCGGGGAGCTGTTTTTT. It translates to CASSLGLTPNTGELFF.

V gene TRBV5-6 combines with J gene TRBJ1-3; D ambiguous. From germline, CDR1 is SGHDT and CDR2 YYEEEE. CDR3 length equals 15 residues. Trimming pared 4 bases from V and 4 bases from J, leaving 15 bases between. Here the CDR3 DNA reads TGTGCCAGCAGCCGCACGGGAGTCTACGGAAACACCATATATTTT. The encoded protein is CASSRTGVYGNTIYF.

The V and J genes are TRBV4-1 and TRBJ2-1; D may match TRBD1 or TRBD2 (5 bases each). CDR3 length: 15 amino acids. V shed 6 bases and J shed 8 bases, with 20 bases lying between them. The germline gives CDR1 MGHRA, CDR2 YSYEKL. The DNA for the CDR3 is TGCGCCAGCAGGGGAGTGGGACGGAGTACAGATGAGCAGTTCTTC. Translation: CASRGVGRSTDEQFF.

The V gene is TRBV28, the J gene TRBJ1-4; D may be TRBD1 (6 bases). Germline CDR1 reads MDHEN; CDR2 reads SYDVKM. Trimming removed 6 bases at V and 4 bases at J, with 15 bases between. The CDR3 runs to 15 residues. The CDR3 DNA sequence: TGTGCCAGCAGGGAGGCGGGACAACATAATGAAAAACTGTTTTTT. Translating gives CASREAGQHNEKLFF.

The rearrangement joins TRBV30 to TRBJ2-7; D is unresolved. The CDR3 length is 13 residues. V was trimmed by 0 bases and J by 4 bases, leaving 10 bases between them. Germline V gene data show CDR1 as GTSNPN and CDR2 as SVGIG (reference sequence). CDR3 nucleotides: TGTGCCTGGAGTGTACCCAATACTTACGAGCAGTACTTC. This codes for CAWSVPNTYEQYF. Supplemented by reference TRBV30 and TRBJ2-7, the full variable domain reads SQTIHQWPATLVQPVGSPLSLECTVEGTSNPNLYWYRQAAGRGLQLLFYSVGIGQISSEVPQNLSASRPQDRQFILSSKKLLLSDSGFYLCAWSVPNTYEQYFGPGTRLTVT.

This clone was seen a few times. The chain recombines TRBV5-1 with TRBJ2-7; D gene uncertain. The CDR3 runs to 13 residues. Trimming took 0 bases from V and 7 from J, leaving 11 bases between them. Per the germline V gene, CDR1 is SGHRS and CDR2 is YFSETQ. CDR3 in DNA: TGCGCCAGCAGCTTGGATCTGACGAGGGAGCAGTACTTC. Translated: CASSLDLTREQYF.

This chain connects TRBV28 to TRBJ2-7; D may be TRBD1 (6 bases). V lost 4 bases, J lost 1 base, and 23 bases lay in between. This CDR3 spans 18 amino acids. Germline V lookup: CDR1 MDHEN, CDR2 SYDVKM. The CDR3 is CASSSPYRVREESYEQYF. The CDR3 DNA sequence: TGTGCCAGCAGTTCCCCTTACAGGGTGCGAGAAGAATCCTACGAGCAGTACTTC.

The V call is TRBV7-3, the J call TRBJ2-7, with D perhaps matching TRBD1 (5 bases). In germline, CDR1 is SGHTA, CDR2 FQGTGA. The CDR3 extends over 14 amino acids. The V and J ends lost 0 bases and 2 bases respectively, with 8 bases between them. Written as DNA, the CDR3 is TGTGCCAGCAGCTTAACCCCAGGGCCCTACGAGCAGTACTTC. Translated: CASSLTPGPYEQYF. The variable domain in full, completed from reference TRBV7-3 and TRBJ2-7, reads GAGVSQTPSNKVTEKGKYVELRCDPISGHTALYWYRQSLGQGPEFLIYFQGTGAADDSGLPNDRFFAVRPEGSVSTLKIQRTERGDSAVYLCASSLTPGPYEQYFGPGTRLTVT.

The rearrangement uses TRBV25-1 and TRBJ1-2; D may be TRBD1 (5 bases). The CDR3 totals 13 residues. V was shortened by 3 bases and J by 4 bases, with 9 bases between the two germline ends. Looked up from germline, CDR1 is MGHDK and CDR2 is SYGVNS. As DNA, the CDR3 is TGTGCCAGCAGTGAGCAGGGTCGCTATGGCTACACCTTC. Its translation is CASSEQGRYGYTF.